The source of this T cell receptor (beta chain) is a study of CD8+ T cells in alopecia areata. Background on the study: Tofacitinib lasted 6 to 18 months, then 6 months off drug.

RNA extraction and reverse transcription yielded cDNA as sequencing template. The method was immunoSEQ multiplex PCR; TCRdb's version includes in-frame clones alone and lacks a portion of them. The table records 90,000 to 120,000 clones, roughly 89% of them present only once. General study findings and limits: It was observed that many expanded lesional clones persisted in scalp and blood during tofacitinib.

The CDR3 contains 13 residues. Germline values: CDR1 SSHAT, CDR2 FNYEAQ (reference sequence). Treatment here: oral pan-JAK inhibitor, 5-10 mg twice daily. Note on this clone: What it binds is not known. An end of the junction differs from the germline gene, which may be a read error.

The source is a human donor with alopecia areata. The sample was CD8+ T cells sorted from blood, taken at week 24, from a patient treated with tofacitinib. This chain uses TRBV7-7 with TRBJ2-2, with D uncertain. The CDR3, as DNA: TGTGCTAGCAGTACAATGGACACCGGGGAGCTGTTTTTT. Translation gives CASSTMDTGELFF. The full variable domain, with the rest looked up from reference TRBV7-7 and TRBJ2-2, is GAGVSQSPRYKVTKRGQDVTLRCDPISSHATLYWYQQALGQGPEFLTYFNYEAQPDKSGLPSDRFSAERPEGSISTLTIQRTEQRDSAMYRCASSTMDTGELFFGEGSRLTVL.